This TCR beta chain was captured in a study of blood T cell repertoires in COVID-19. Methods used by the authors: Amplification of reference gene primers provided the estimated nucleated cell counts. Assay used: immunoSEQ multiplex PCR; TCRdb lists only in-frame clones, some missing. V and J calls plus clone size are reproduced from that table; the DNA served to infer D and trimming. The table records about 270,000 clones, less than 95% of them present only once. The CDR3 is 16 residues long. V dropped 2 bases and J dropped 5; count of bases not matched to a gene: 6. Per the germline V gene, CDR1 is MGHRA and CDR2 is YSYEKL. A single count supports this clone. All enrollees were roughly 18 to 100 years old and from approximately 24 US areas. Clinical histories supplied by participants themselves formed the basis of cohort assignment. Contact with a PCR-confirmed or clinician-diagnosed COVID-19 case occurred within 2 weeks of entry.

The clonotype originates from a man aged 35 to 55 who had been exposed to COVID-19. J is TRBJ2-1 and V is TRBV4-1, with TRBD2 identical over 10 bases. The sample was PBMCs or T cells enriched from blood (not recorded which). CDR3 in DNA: TGCGCCAGCAGCCAACCTACTAGCGGGATTAACAATGAGCAGTTCTTC. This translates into CASSQPTSGINNEQFF.